This TCR beta chain was documented in a study of blood T cell repertoires in COVID-19. For the study at large: Samples taken during acute and convalescent COVID-19 were collected in the United States, Italy and Spain.

Repertoires were generated with immunoSEQ multiplex PCR, while TCRdb's copy carries only in-frame clones and drops some. Seen here are 150,000 to 200,000 clones, around nine tenths observed once, and the top ten hold about 2%. This clone was detected once. Trimming took 6 bases from V and 7 from J, leaving 10 bases between them. The CDR3 runs to 12 residues. Germline V gene lookup returns CDR1 MNHNY and CDR2 SVGAGI (reference sequence). This chain links TRBV6-6 with TRBJ2-1; D is ambiguous. Input material: peripheral blood. The TCR was taken from a man aged 65 to 79 with active or convalescent COVID-19. As DNA, the CDR3 is TGTGCCAGCAGCCCCTCCGGGAATGAGCAGTTCTTC. It is translated as CASSPSGNEQFF.